The entry below gives a single TCR beta chain sequence along with its context. Assay used: immunoSEQ multiplex PCR; TCRdb lists only in-frame clones, some missing. This sample yields about 200,000 clones, of which about 86% are seen a single time; 3.5% to 4% belongs to the top ten. Categorization into cohorts depended on clinical history that participants reported. The data are from a study of blood T cell repertoires in COVID-19. This receptor was taken from a woman between 40 and 55 years old with acute COVID-19. The material sequenced was PBMCs or T cells enriched from blood (not recorded which).

In DNA form, the CDR3 reads TGTGCCAGCGCCCCGGGGGATCCGAGGGCTTTCTTT. This sequence encodes CASAPGDPRAFF. The rearrangement uses TRBV28 and TRBJ1-1, with D possibly being TRBD1 (5 bases). The CDR3 has 12 amino acids. With 8 bases removed from V and 11 bases from J, the gap between germline ends came to 18 bases. Germline lookup yields CDR1 MDHEN and CDR2 SYDVKM.